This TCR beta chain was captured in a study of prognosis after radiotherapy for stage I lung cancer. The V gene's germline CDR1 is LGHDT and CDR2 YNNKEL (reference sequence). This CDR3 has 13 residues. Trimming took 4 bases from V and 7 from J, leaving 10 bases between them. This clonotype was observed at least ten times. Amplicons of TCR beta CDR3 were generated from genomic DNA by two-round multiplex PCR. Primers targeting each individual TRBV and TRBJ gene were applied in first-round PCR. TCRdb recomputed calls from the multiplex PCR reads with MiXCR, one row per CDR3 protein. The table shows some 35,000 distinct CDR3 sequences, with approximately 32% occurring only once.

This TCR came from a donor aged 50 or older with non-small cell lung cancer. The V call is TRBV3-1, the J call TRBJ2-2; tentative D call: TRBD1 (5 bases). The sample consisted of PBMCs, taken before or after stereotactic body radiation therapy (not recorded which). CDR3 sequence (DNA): TGTGCCAGCAGCCCCAGGGTTCACGGGGAGCTGTTTTTT. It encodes CASSPRVHGELFF.